This T cell receptor beta chain was identified in a study of T cell repertoires in cytomegalovirus infection. Looking at the study overall: Both a matching HLA type and CMV infection were indicated by public TCR beta signatures. General observations from the study: Carriers of CMV and the relevant HLA type were discriminated by public TCR beta frequency. The ex vivo response was dominated by HLA-C-restricted CMV-specific TCR beta clonotypes.

Looked up from germline, CDR1 is MGHRA and CDR2 is YSYEKL. CDR3 length: 17 residues. V was clipped by 0 bases and J by 6 bases; unmatched bases: 5. For this clonotype: No antigen is known for it.

From the reads, TCRdb called clonotypes with MiXCR, one entry per CDR3 protein. Among some 30,000 distinct CDR3 sequences listed, about 19% were seen once. This chain connects TRBV4-1 to TRBJ1-6; 10 bases are shared with TRBD1. This receptor was taken from a human donor in good health (CMV status not recorded). Some clones in this sample may be carry-over from other donors' samples. Sequencing used CD8+ T cells from cultured PBMCs, obtained from culture after CMV antigen stimulation. DNA of the CDR3: TGCGCCAGCAGCCAAGATCGACAGGGGGCAAGTAATTCACCCCTCCACTTT. Protein: CASSQDRQGASNSPLHF.